Given below is one T cell receptor beta chain in context. Germline-derived CDR1 and CDR2 are KGHDR and SFDVKD. Trimming took off 4 bases at V and 5 bases at J, with 11 bases between the two ends. The CDR3 length is 13 residues. This sample is drawn from a study of T-cell memory formation after mild COVID-19. Study-wide background: Largely donor-specific sequence clusters came from a couple of donors.

5'RACE primed from the constant segment yielded TCR alpha and TCR beta cDNA libraries bearing sample barcodes and UMIs. TCRdb fed the 5' RACE reads into MiXCR, producing one record per CDR3 protein. The table includes about 500,000 distinct CDR3 sequences, just over 20% detected once. This chain links TRBV24-1 with TRBJ2-7, with a weak D call TRBD2 (5 bases). The sample comprised PBMCs or a T cell subset sorted from them (not recorded which). The sequence came from an adult woman who had mild COVID-19 (a few samples of this study predate the infection). Cell type and time point are not known. DNA for the CDR3: TGTGCCACCAGTGACCAAAGAGGGCACGAGCAGTACTTC. Residues: CATSDQRGHEQYF.